Sequencing of this TCR beta chain was carried out in a study of identical twins. This clonotype was seen more than once but under ten times. TCRdb processed the 5' RACE reads anew with MiXCR; each CDR3 protein has one entry. The table shows over 550,000 distinct CDR3 sequences, with roughly 7.2% occurring only once. V was clipped by 2 bases and J by 0 bases, with 8 bases between them. This CDR3 comprises 14 residues. The V gene's germline CDR1 is SGHDT and CDR2 YYEEEE. The same specimen was also included in a second study, on yellow fever vaccine responses in identical twins.

J is TRBJ1-1 and V is TRBV5-6, with D possibly TRBD1 on 6 matching bases. Sample: PBMCs. The TCR originated in a woman aged 18-30 years in good health. The CDR3 reads CASSFGTLNTEAFF. CDR3 bases: TGTGCCAGCAGCTTCGGGACACTGAACACTGAAGCTTTCTTT.